One sample yielded the 9 T cell receptor beta chains listed below, sequenced in a study of breast tumors, draining lymph nodes, adjacent tissues. Via MiXCR, TCRdb re-called the multiplex PCR reads, giving one row per CDR3 protein. The profile shows around 170,000 distinct CDR3 sequences, approximately 30% of them singletons. Breast cancer patients provided tissue from their axillary draining lymph nodes. Material: axillary lymph node tissue. These receptors all come from a female donor with breast cancer. Some clones in this sample may be carry-over from other donors' samples.

The sample holds many counts of this clonotype. The CDR3 spells CASRRQGGEKLFF. CDR3 bases: TGTGCCAGCAGGAGGCAGGGGGGGGAAAAACTGTTTTTT. The chain joins TRBV7-2 to TRBJ1-4; 7 nucleotides match TRBD1. The CDR3 spans 13 residues. Germline-derived CDR1 and CDR2 are SGHTA and FQGNSA. V lost 6 bases, J lost 8 bases, and 6 bases stayed unmatched.

This clonotype was counted ten times or more. The V and J genes are TRBV7-2 and TRBJ1-3; 7 nucleotides line up with TRBD1. CDR3 size: 14 residues. J gave up 4 bases and V 5 bases, and 5 bases lay outside the gene matches. Germline CDR1 is SGHTA and CDR2 is FQGNSA. The CDR3 spells CASSGTVSGNTIYF. CDR3 DNA: TGTGCCAGCAGCGGGACAGTATCAGGAAACACCATATATTTT.

This clonotype has a count of ten or more. The rearrangement joins TRBV11-1 to TRBJ2-7; D might be TRBD1 (6 bases). Germline V gene lookup returns CDR1 SGHAT and CDR2 FQDESV (reference sequence). The CDR3 sequence is 14 residues long. V lost 6 bases and J lost 0, with 12 bases in between. The CDR3 region has the DNA TGTGCCAGCAGGGACCGGGACACCTCCTACGAGCAGTACTTC. Its translation is CASRDRDTSYEQYF.

This clonotype has at least ten counts. The chain carries TRBV6-5 and TRBJ2-1, with 7 bases identical to TRBD2. The CDR3 loop spans 14 amino acids. The junction had 12 bases not matched to a gene; V was cut back by 6 bases and J by 10 bases. CDR1 and CDR2 from the germline V gene are MNHEY and SVGAGI. The CDR3 spells CASSPNWEGHEQFF. Here the CDR3 DNA reads TGTGCCAGCAGCCCAAACTGGGAGGGCCACGAGCAGTTCTTC.

This clonotype was seen at least ten times. The V gene is TRBV12-3 or TRBV12-4, the J gene TRBJ2-1; 7 bases fit TRBD2. The CDR3 is made up of 17 amino acids. The junction had 11 bases not matched to a gene; V was cut back by 6 bases and J by 0 bases. The CDR3 sequence is CASSPGWGGSSYNEQFF. In DNA form, the CDR3 reads TGTGCCAGCAGCCCGGGGTGGGGGGGGTCCTCCTACAATGAGCAGTTCTTC.

This clonotype appeared a few times. A much larger clone sits a single nucleotide away, making a read error possible. The chain employs TRBV7-3 and TRBJ2-6; maybe TRBD1 (6 bases). This CDR3 region has 19 residues. Germline V gene sequence: CDR1 SGHTA, CDR2 FQGTGA. The CDR3 DNA reads as TGTGCCAGCAGCCCTGGGTCGAGACAGGACCTCTCTGGGCCCAACGTCCTGACTTTC. This gives the protein CASSPGSRQDLSGPNVLTF.

This clonotype appeared many times. V is TRBV10-3 and J is TRBJ1-2; TRBD1 aligns across 7 bases. The junction had 5 bases not matched to a gene; V was cut back by 8 bases and J by 2 bases. The CDR3 length is 13 residues. Germline V gene sequence: CDR1 ENHRY, CDR2 SYGVKD. The DNA for the CDR3 is TGTGCCATCGGGGGACAGAGCAACTATGGCTACACCTTC. This gives the protein CAIGGQSNYGYTF.

This clonotype was observed once. An end of the junction differs from the germline gene, which may be a read error. The chain links TRBV7-3 to TRBJ2-2; D might be TRBD2 (5 bases). The CDR3 is 12 amino acids. Germline V gene data show CDR1 as SGHTA and CDR2 as FQGTGA. The DNA of the CDR3 is TGTGCCAGCAGGTCCAGGTCTGGGGAGCTGTCTTTT. It encodes CASRSRSGELSF.

At least ten counts were recorded for this clonotype. V is TRBV28 and J is TRBJ1-6; no clear D gene. The length of the CDR3 is 13 residues. Germline V gene lookup returns CDR1 MDHEN and CDR2 SYDVKM. V gave up 2 bases and J gave up 11 bases, with 10 bases separating them. Here the CDR3 reads CASSLAGNAPLHF. The CDR3 bases are TGTGCCAGCAGTTTAGCTGGGAACGCACCCCTCCACTTT.